The sequence of this T cell receptor (beta chain) was determined in a study of T-cell reconstitution after alpha-beta-depleted transplantation in children. A TCRbeta library incorporating unique molecular identifiers was prepared. TCRdb fed the PCR reads into MiXCR, producing one record per CDR3 protein. Of 450,000 to 600,000 distinct CDR3 sequences in the sample, 15% to 20% were seen once. This clonotype was seen a handful of times. This TCR derives from a human donor who donated a stem cell graft to a child with acute lymphoblastic leukemia. This specimen was PBMCs from the stem cell graft donor, taken from the stem cell graft.

The CDR3 bases are TGTGCCACCAGCAGAGTAACAGGGTCTCCCGCCGGGGAGCTGTTTTTT. The encoded protein is CATSRVTGSPAGELFF. The chain uses TRBV15 and TRBJ2-2; a weak D match, TRBD1 (6 bases). Germline CDR1 is LNHNV and CDR2 is YYDKDF (reference sequence). V lost 1 base and J lost 6, with 15 bases in between. CDR3 length: 16 amino acids.